The T cell receptor beta chain described here comes from a study of blood T cells in healthy people across ages. The use of a sample-barcoded 5' primer and a J-beta primer mix characterized a second PCR of about 6 to 12 cycles. Each CDR3 protein gets one entry after TCRdb re-called the 5' RACE reads with MiXCR. The top ten clones hold over 5.5% of a sample with about 1.4 million distinct CDR3 sequences, 59% of them seen once. CDR3 size: 14 residues. Trimming cost V 0 bases and J 5 bases, with 10 bases left between them. Germline V CDR1 and CDR2: SGHDT, YYEEEE. The receptor's source is a man aged 18 to 30 in good health. The rearrangement uses TRBV5-6 and TRBJ2-3; D may be TRBD2 (6 bases). Specimen: blood. CDR3 DNA sequence: TGTGCCAGCAGCTTGGAGCCGGGACTAGATACGCAGTATTTT. Translating it yields CASSLEPGLDTQYF.